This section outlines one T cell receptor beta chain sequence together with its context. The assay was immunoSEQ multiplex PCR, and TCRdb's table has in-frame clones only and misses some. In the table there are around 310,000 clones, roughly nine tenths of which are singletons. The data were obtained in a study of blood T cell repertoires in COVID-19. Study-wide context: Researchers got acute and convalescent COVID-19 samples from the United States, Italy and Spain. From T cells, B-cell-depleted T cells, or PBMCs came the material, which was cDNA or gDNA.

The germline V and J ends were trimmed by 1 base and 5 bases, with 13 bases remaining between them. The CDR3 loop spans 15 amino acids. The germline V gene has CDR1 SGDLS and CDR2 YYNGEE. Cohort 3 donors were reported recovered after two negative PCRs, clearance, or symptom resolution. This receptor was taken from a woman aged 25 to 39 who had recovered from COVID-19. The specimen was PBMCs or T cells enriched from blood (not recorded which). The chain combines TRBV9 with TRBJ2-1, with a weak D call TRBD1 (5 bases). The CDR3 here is CASSVLGVRNNEQFF. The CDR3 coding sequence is TGTGCCAGCAGCGTACTAGGGGTGCGTAACAATGAGCAGTTCTTC. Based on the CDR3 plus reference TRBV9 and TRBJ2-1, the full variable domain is DSGVTQTPKHLITATGQRVTLRCSPRSGDLSVYWYQQSLDQGLQFLIQYYNGEERAKGNILERFSAQQFPDLHSELNLSSLELGDSALYFCASSVLGVRNNEQFFGPGTRLTVL.